One and the same sample provided the 26 T cell receptor beta chains below, sequenced in a study of blood T cell repertoires in COVID-19. The data were produced by immunoSEQ multiplex PCR, yet TCRdb's version contains in-frame clones alone and is incomplete. The sample lists about 170,000 clones, roughly 89% occurring once. Sequencing was done on a sample of peripheral blood. Source of these receptors: a man younger than 35 with active or convalescent COVID-19.

The genes are TRBV6-5 and TRBJ1-1; D remains ambiguous. Germline CDR1 and CDR2: MNHEY and SVGAGI. This CDR3 region has 13 residues. Trimming took 5 bases from V and 3 from J, leaving 10 bases between them. This CDR3 is CASSLTIYTEAFF. The DNA for the CDR3 is TGTGCCAGCAGTCTTACAATTTACACTGAAGCTTTCTTT.

This clone was seen ten or more times. The gene calls are TRBV6-4 and TRBJ2-3, with a weak D call TRBD2 (5 bases). The CDR3 contains 15 residues. Trimming pared 5 bases from V and 0 bases from J, leaving 12 bases between. Germline values: CDR1 MRHNA, CDR2 SNTAGT. This chain's CDR3 is CASSSGGLSTDTQYF. CDR3 bases: TGTGCCAGCAGTAGCGGCGGCTTGAGCACAGATACGCAGTATTTT.

The CDR3 protein is CASSGSLTGRRQETQYF. The CDR3 coding sequence is TGCGCCAGCAGCGGAAGCCTGACAGGACGGAGGCAAGAGACCCAGTACTTC. This chain links TRBV5-1 with TRBJ2-5; weak D call: TRBD1 (6 bases). V shed 4 bases and J shed 2 bases, with 21 bases lying between them. The CDR3 is 17 residues long. Germline V gives CDR1 SGHRS, CDR2 YFSETQ.

A single count supports this clone. The chain employs TRBV5-1 and TRBJ2-7; D perhaps matches TRBD2 (6 bases). The germline V gene encodes CDR1 SGHRS and CDR2 YFSETQ. This CDR3 is built from 10 residues. V was cut by 10 bases and J by 7 bases, with 12 bases left in between. This CDR3 reads CAGGGQEQYF. The CDR3 nucleotides read TGCGCCGGGGGAGGCCAGGAGCAGTACTTC.

V is TRBV25-1 and J is TRBJ1-4; D possibly corresponds to TRBD1 (5 bases). Trimming cost V 3 bases and J 8 bases, with 10 bases left between them. The CDR3 consists of 13 residues. Germline CDR1 is MGHDK and CDR2 is SYGVNS. The CDR3 spells CASSDRGGEKLFF. The CDR3 bases are TGTGCCAGCAGTGATAGGGGAGGCGAAAAACTGTTTTTT. The whole variable domain, filled in from reference TRBV25-1 and TRBJ1-4, reads EADIYQTPRYLVIGTGKKITLECSQTMGHDKMYWYQQDPGMELHLIHYSYGVNSTEKGDLSSESTVSRIRTEHFPLTLESARPSHTSQYLCASSDRGGEKLFFGSGTQLSVL.

This chain joins TRBV7-9 and TRBJ2-1, with D maybe TRBD1 (6 bases). The germline V gene encodes CDR1 SEHNR and CDR2 FQNEAQ (reference sequence). V lost 5 bases to trimming and J lost 4 bases, with 15 bases between them. The CDR3 extends over 15 amino acids. CDR3 loop: CASSPPRQDYNEQFF. The CDR3 coding sequence is TGTGCCAGCAGCCCCCCCCGACAGGATTACAATGAGCAGTTCTTC.

The count of this clone is one. V usage is TRBV7-6 and J usage is TRBJ1-2; maybe TRBD1 (5 bases). Germline CDR1 is SGHVS and CDR2 is FNYEAQ. This CDR3 is 15 amino acids long. V was pared by 3 bases and J by 4 bases, with 15 bases between. The CDR3 loop is CASSLSSRASYGYTF. In DNA form, the CDR3 reads TGTGCCAGCAGCTTGTCGAGCAGGGCATCCTATGGCTACACCTTC. The complete variable domain, with remaining parts taken from reference TRBV7-6 and TRBJ1-2, reads GAGVSQSPRYKVTKRGQDVALRCDPISGHVSLYWYRQALGQGPEFLTYFNYEAQQDKSGLPNDRFSAERPEGSISTLTIQRTEQRDSAMYRCASSLSSRASYGYTFGSGTRLTVV.

V is TRBV5-6 and J is TRBJ1-1, with a weak D call TRBD1 (5 bases). The ends were cut back, 5 bases at V and 0 bases at J, with 11 bases in the middle. CDR3 length equals 14 residues. Germline V gene sequence: CDR1 SGHDT, CDR2 YYEEEE. The CDR3 here is CASRGVSLNTEAFF. The CDR3, as DNA: TGTGCCAGCAGAGGGGTGTCCCTGAACACTGAAGCTTTCTTT.

J is TRBJ2-7 and V is TRBV6-5; the match to TRBD1 covers 10 bases. With 4 bases clipped from V and 7 bases from J, the junction kept 13 bases outside the gene matches. Germline CDR1 reads MNHEY; CDR2 reads SVGAGI. This CDR3 spans 16 amino acids. Written as DNA, the CDR3 is TGTGCCAGCAGTTCCGCGGGACAGGGGTTGGGGGCGGAGCAGTACGTC. The encoded protein is CASSSAGQGLGAEQYV.

This clone was found once. This chain uses TRBV6-1 with TRBJ2-7, with 10 bases that match TRBD1. Germline V lookup: CDR1 MNHNS, CDR2 SASEGT. The CDR3 loop spans 15 amino acids. Trimming cost V 4 bases and J 7 bases; bases outside gene matches: 10. CDR3 loop: CASSAAGTGDGEQYV. CDR3 coding DNA: TGTGCCAGCAGTGCAGCGGGGACAGGGGACGGAGAGCAGTACGTC.

The rearrangement uses TRBV27 and TRBJ1-2; the D gene is possibly TRBD1 (5 bases). Per germline, CDR1 MNHEY and CDR2 SMNVEV (reference sequence). The V and J ends lost 1 base and 0 bases respectively, with 9 bases between them. The CDR3 totals 15 residues. CDR3 DNA: TGTGCCAGCAGTTTATTACCAGGGTCTAACTATGGCTACACCTTC. Its protein product is CASSLLPGSNYGYTF.

This sequence joins TRBV6-4 and TRBJ2-1; no firm D call. V was clipped by 3 bases and J by 2 bases, with 5 bases between them. The CDR3 consists of 13 residues. Germline CDR1 and CDR2: MRHNA and SNTAGT. CDR3 amino acids: CASSELAYNEQFF. In DNA, the CDR3 is TGTGCCAGCAGTGAATTAGCCTACAATGAGCAGTTCTTC.

This chain uses TRBV11-3 with TRBJ1-2, with D unresolved. CDR1 SGHNT and CDR2 YENEEA come from the germline V gene. This CDR3 contains 15 residues. Trimming left V 5 bases short and J 3 bases short, with 16 bases between. The CDR3 DNA reads TGTGCCAGCAGCAGCCCGTCGGGTGAATACTATGGCTACACCTTC. Protein: CASSSPSGEYYGYTF.

This chain joins TRBV4-3 and TRBJ2-7; 8 bases match TRBD2. Germline values: CDR1 LGHNA, CDR2 YSLEER. The CDR3 is 16 residues long. V shed 4 bases, J shed 5 bases, and the junction held 13 bases outside the gene matches. Here the CDR3 DNA reads TGCGCCAGCAGCCTTAAATCAGCGGGAGATGTTGACGAGCAGTACTTC. This sequence encodes CASSLKSAGDVDEQYF.

The CDR3 is CASSLGSGWETQYF. The DNA for the CDR3 is TGTGCCAGCAGCTTGGGCTCGGGGTGGGAGACCCAGTACTTC. V and J are TRBV5-4 and TRBJ2-5; D may be TRBD2 (5 bases). Trimming took off 0 bases at V and 5 bases at J, with 11 bases between the two ends. There are 14 residues in the CDR3. Germline lookup yields CDR1 SGHNT and CDR2 YYREEE (reference sequence).

Written as DNA, the CDR3 is TGCGCCAGCAGCCTAGAGATGCGCCAACACACCGGGGAGCTGTTTTTT. This translates into CASSLEMRQHTGELFF. The rearrangement uses TRBV5-1 and TRBJ2-2; D is unclear. The V gene lost 4 bases and the J gene lost 3 bases, with 16 bases spanning the gap. The CDR3 runs to 16 residues. Germline V lookup: CDR1 SGHRS, CDR2 YFSETQ.

The chain has TRBV19 and TRBJ1-2; possibly TRBD1 for D (5 bases). The CDR3 contains 14 residues. CDR1 is LNHDA and CDR2 is SQIVND in the germline V gene (reference sequence). V was clipped by 4 bases and J by 2 bases, with 11 bases between them. The CDR3 protein is CASSRGVLNYGYTF. The CDR3 DNA is TGTGCCAGTAGTAGGGGGGTCCTCAACTATGGCTACACCTTC.

CDR3 bases: TGTGCCGGACTGACTAGCGGGATGGAGACCCAGTACTTC. Protein: CAGLTSGMETQYF. The rearrangement links TRBV7-9 to TRBJ2-5, with 11 bases identical to TRBD2. With 11 bases clipped from V and 5 bases from J, the junction kept 7 bases outside the gene matches. This CDR3 contains 13 residues. CDR1 is SEHNR and CDR2 is FQNEAQ in the germline V gene (reference sequence).

The chain recombines TRBV6-5 with TRBJ1-5; the D gene is possibly TRBD1 (6 bases). V lost 6 bases and J 6 bases, leaving 15 bases between the germline ends. CDR1 and CDR2 (germline): MNHEY, SVGAGI. The CDR3 spans 14 residues. The CDR3 coding sequence is TGTGCCAGCAGCGAGGGGGGGGCGAGTCAGCCCCAGCATTTT. Amino acids: CASSEGGASQPQHF.

The chain couples TRBV2 to TRBJ1-5; no clear D. The V gene lost 4 bases and the J gene lost 8 bases, with 9 bases spanning the gap. The CDR3 is made up of 12 amino acids. CDR1 and CDR2 (germline): SNHLY, FYNNEI. DNA for the CDR3: TGTGCCAGCAGTGGGAGAGATAAGCCCCAGCATTTT. This encodes CASSGRDKPQHF.

The chain combines TRBV6-6 with TRBJ2-2, with a possible D match to TRBD2 (6 bases). Trimming stripped 6 bases from V and 0 bases from J, with 14 bases between. This CDR3 contains 16 residues. The germline V gene encodes CDR1 MNHNY and CDR2 SVGAGI (reference sequence). The CDR3 spells CASRTGLASNTGELFF. Here the CDR3 DNA reads TGTGCCAGCAGGACGGGGCTAGCGTCGAACACCGGGGAGCTGTTTTTT.

V is TRBV27 and J is TRBJ1-2, with TRBD1 matching over 9 bases. V dropped 5 bases and J dropped 7; count of bases not matched to a gene: 11. The CDR3 spans 15 residues. Per germline, CDR1 MNHEY and CDR2 SMNVEV (reference sequence). CDR3 in DNA: TGTGCCAGCAGTCTGACCCGACAGGGGGTGGGTGGCTACACCTTC. It translates to CASSLTRQGVGGYTF.

This rearrangement joins TRBV7-2 to TRBJ1-2; 8 positions match TRBD1. Germline CDR1 reads SGHTA; CDR2 reads FQGNSA. The CDR3 runs 15 residues. With 5 bases clipped from V and 4 bases from J, the junction kept 9 bases outside the gene matches. The CDR3 spells CASSATGTGVYGYTF. Here the CDR3 DNA reads TGTGCCAGCAGCGCTACCGGGACAGGCGTCTATGGCTACACCTTC.

J is TRBJ2-7 and V is TRBV18; 7 bases fit TRBD1. Germline assignment: CDR1 KGHSH and CDR2 LQKENI. V lost 4 bases and J lost 3; bases outside the gene matches: 3. The CDR3 is 13 amino acids. CDR3 amino acids: CASSQGAIYEQYV. DNA of the CDR3: TGTGCCAGCTCACAGGGGGCGATCTACGAGCAGTACGTC.

The gene calls are TRBV19 and TRBJ2-1, with 12 bases lining up with TRBD2. The V gene's germline CDR1 is LNHDA and CDR2 SQIVND (reference sequence). V shed 7 bases and J 9 bases; nucleotides not matched to a gene: 13. The CDR3 runs to 16 residues. The CDR3 nucleotides read TGTGCCAGTACCTCACTAGCGGGAGGCGCGGTAGGTGAGCAGTTCTTC. This translates into CASTSLAGGAVGEQFF.

This chain connects TRBV9 to TRBJ2-2; 7 positions agree with TRBD2. Germline CDR1 reads SGDLS; CDR2 reads YYNGEE. Trimming at V came to 0 bases and at J to 0 bases, leaving 11 bases not matched to a gene. This CDR3 is 19 amino acids long. The CDR3 DNA is TGTGCCAGCAGCGTAGAATCGGGACTATCGTTCGCGAACACCGGGGAGCTGTTTTTT. Protein: CASSVESGLSFANTGELFF.